These T cell receptor beta chains were read from a single sample in a study of CD8+ T cells in alopecia areata. The repertoire was sequenced with immunoSEQ multiplex PCR; TCRdb's copy has only in-frame clones and lacks some. The table includes about 140,000 clones, 50% to 60% detected once. Source material: CD4+ T cells sorted from blood. Source of these receptors: a human donor in good health. CDR3s include the opening cysteine and the closing phenylalanine or tryptophan. A D gene is named only where the DNA matches it firmly. For some rows the clone size is stated as once, few or many, or as a class when expanded; others skip it.

clone size: few; J gene: TRBJ2-2; V gene: TRBV25-1; CDR3 length: 18; D gene: TRBD1; CDR3 DNA: TGTGCCAGCAGTTCTACCGAGGGGGCGTTTGTTAAGACCGGGGAGCTGTTTTTT; CDR3 protein: CASSSTEGAFVKTGELFF
clone size: -; J gene: TRBJ1-1; V gene: TRBV29-1; CDR3 length: 14; D gene: -; CDR3 DNA: TGCAGCGTTCAGTCCGTAGTTATGAACACTGAAGCTTTCTTT; CDR3 protein: CSVQSVVMNTEAFF
clone size: -; J gene: TRBJ2-3; V gene: TRBV29-1; CDR3 length: 12; D gene: -; CDR3 DNA: TGCAGCGTCGTCGTGTCGGCGGATACGCAGTATTTT; CDR3 protein: CSVVVSADTQYF
clone size: few; J gene: TRBJ1-3; V gene: TRBV28; CDR3 length: 15; D gene: -; CDR3 DNA: TGTGCCAGCAGTTTGGATCAGATAACTGGAAACACCATATATTTT; CDR3 protein: CASSLDQITGNTIYF
clone size: -; J gene: TRBJ1-1; V gene: TRBV6-6; CDR3 length: 13; D gene: -; CDR3 DNA: TGTGCCAGCAGTTCCCAACGGGAGGCTGAAGCTTTCTTT; CDR3 protein: CASSSQREAEAFF
clone size: few; J gene: TRBJ2-5; V gene: TRBV29-1; CDR3 length: 12; D gene: -; CDR3 DNA: TGCAGCGTTAGCAGGGACCAAGAGACCCAGTACTTC; CDR3 protein: CSVSRDQETQYF
clone size: -; J gene: TRBJ1-4; V gene: TRBV28; CDR3 length: 15; D gene: TRBD1; CDR3 DNA: TGTGCCAGCAGACCCCTCACAGGGGGACTTGAAAAACTGTTTTTT; CDR3 protein: CASRPLTGGLEKLFF
clone size: -; J gene: TRBJ2-1; V gene: TRBV4-1; CDR3 length: 15; D gene: TRBD2; CDR3 DNA: TGCGCCAGCAGAGTGCTAGCGGGAGTCCGCAATGAGCAGTTCTTC; CDR3 protein: CASRVLAGVRNEQFF
clone size: -; J gene: TRBJ2-1; V gene: TRBV28; CDR3 length: 15; D gene: -; CDR3 DNA: TGTGCCAGCAGTAAACCATGGGAGAGGGTCGATGAGCAGTTCTTC; CDR3 protein: CASSKPWERVDEQFF
clone size: -; J gene: TRBJ1-2; V gene: TRBV30; CDR3 length: 10; D gene: -; CDR3 DNA: TGTGCCTCGGGGGCGTATGGCTACACCTTC; CDR3 protein: CASGAYGYTF
clone size: -; J gene: TRBJ1-4; V gene: TRBV6-1; CDR3 length: 14; D gene: -; CDR3 DNA: TGTGCCAGCAGGGCCGGGACCGGGAATGAAAAACTGTTTTTT; CDR3 protein: CASRAGTGNEKLFF
clone size: few; J gene: TRBJ1-1; V gene: TRBV7-9; CDR3 length: 13; D gene: TRBD1; CDR3 DNA: TGTGCCAGCAGCTCGAACAGGGGGCTTGGAGCTTTCTTT; CDR3 protein: CASSSNRGLGAFF
clone size: -; J gene: TRBJ1-2; V gene: TRBV19; CDR3 length: 12; D gene: -; CDR3 DNA: TGTGCCAGTTTCCGGGACCTTACGGGCTACACCTTC; CDR3 protein: CASFRDLTGYTF
clone size: -; J gene: TRBJ2-7; V gene: TRBV29-1; CDR3 length: 12; D gene: -; CDR3 DNA: TGCAGCGTTGGATTCGGGGCCCACGAGCAGTACTTC; CDR3 protein: CSVGFGAHEQYF
clone size: -; J gene: TRBJ2-7; V gene: TRBV29-1; CDR3 length: 13; D gene: TRBD2; CDR3 DNA: TGCAGCGCAACTAGCGGGATGTCCTACGAGCAGTACTTC; CDR3 protein: CSATSGMSYEQYF
clone size: -; J gene: TRBJ2-1; V gene: TRBV29-1; CDR3 length: 14; D gene: -; CDR3 DNA: TGCAGCTCTACCGGGGCCTCCGTTTTCAATGAGCAGTTCTTC; CDR3 protein: CSSTGASVFNEQFF
clone size: once; J gene: TRBJ2-7; V gene: TRBV7-6; CDR3 length: 13; D gene: -; CDR3 DNA: TGTGCCAGCAGCTCCCGTTTGCAGACCGAGCAGTACTTC; CDR3 protein: CASSSRLQTEQYF
clone size: -; J gene: TRBJ2-1; V gene: TRBV27; CDR3 length: 16; D gene: TRBD2; CDR3 DNA: TGTGCCAGCAACGGACTAGCGGGAAGGTATGGCCATGAGCAGTTCTTC; CDR3 protein: CASNGLAGRYGHEQFF
clone size: -; J gene: TRBJ1-1; V gene: TRBV7-2; CDR3 length: 13; D gene: -; CDR3 DNA: TGTGCCAGCAGCTTCGGGAGGAACACTGAAGCTTTCTTT; CDR3 protein: CASSFGRNTEAFF
clone size: -; J gene: TRBJ2-1; V gene: TRBV6-6; CDR3 length: 15; D gene: TRBD1; CDR3 DNA: TGTGCCAGCAGTTACACCTGGACAGGGAGCGATGAGCAGTTCTTC; CDR3 protein: CASSYTWTGSDEQFF
clone size: -; J gene: TRBJ2-7; V gene: TRBV9; CDR3 length: 13; D gene: TRBD1; CDR3 DNA: TGTGCCAGCAGCGGGACAGGGTGGGACGAGCAGTACTTC; CDR3 protein: CASSGTGWDEQYF
clone size: -; J gene: TRBJ2-3; V gene: TRBV10-3; CDR3 length: 16; D gene: TRBD1; CDR3 DNA: TGTGCCATCAGCGCGAACCAGGGGGTCCTCACAGATACGCAGTATTTT; CDR3 protein: CAISANQGVLTDTQYF
clone size: few; J gene: TRBJ2-1; V gene: TRBV7-7; CDR3 length: 15; D gene: TRBD1; CDR3 DNA: TGTGCTAGCAGCTTAGTAGCGGGACAGGGGACTGAGCAGTTCTTC; CDR3 protein: CASSLVAGQGTEQFF
clone size: few; J gene: TRBJ2-7; V gene: TRBV7-9; CDR3 length: 13; D gene: -; CDR3 DNA: TGTGCCAGCAGCCCCCTCGGGCCTCACGAGCAGTACTTC; CDR3 protein: CASSPLGPHEQYF
clone size: -; J gene: TRBJ2-3; V gene: TRBV2; CDR3 length: 15; D gene: -; CDR3 DNA: TGTGCCAGCATAACGAAGCTAGGGAGAACAGATACGCAGTATTTT; CDR3 protein: CASITKLGRTDTQYF
clone size: -; J gene: TRBJ2-1; V gene: TRBV7-9; CDR3 length: 16; D gene: TRBD2; CDR3 DNA: TGTGCCAGCAGCCTATCCGGGACTAGCCCCTACAATGAGCAGTTCTTC; CDR3 protein: CASSLSGTSPYNEQFF
clone size: -; J gene: TRBJ1-2; V gene: TRBV2; CDR3 length: 14; D gene: -; CDR3 DNA: TGTGCCAGCAGTTCGGGAGAGCTGGTCTATGGCTACACCTTC; CDR3 protein: CASSSGELVYGYTF
clone size: -; J gene: TRBJ2-2; V gene: TRBV5-1; CDR3 length: 14; D gene: -; CDR3 DNA: TGCGCCAGCAGCTTTAGCGGGAACACCGGGGAGCTGTTTTTT; CDR3 protein: CASSFSGNTGELFF
clone size: once; J gene: TRBJ2-1; V gene: TRBV5-6; CDR3 length: 12; D gene: -; CDR3 DNA: TGTGCCAGCAGCCTCGGAGTATACGAGCAGTTCTTC; CDR3 protein: CASSLGVYEQFF
clone size: -; J gene: TRBJ2-7; V gene: TRBV29-1; CDR3 length: 15; D gene: TRBD1; CDR3 DNA: TGCAGCGTTGGTAACCCCGGGACAGGAAACTACGAGCAGTACTTC; CDR3 protein: CSVGNPGTGNYEQYF
clone size: -; J gene: TRBJ1-3; V gene: TRBV27; CDR3 length: 14; D gene: TRBD1; CDR3 DNA: TGTGCCAGCAGGCTAGGACAGGGGGGAAACACCATATATTTT; CDR3 protein: CASRLGQGGNTIYF
clone size: -; J gene: TRBJ2-7; V gene: TRBV5-1; CDR3 length: 14; D gene: -; CDR3 DNA: TGCGCCAGCAGCTTGGTAGGGGGGAGCAGCGAGCAGTACTTC; CDR3 protein: CASSLVGGSSEQYF
clone size: -; J gene: TRBJ2-1; V gene: TRBV7-9; CDR3 length: 16; D gene: -; CDR3 DNA: TGTGCCAGCAGCCAACCCTTCAGCTATGGGGTCAATGAGCAGTTCTTC; CDR3 protein: CASSQPFSYGVNEQFF
clone size: -; J gene: TRBJ2-7; V gene: TRBV29-1; CDR3 length: 13; D gene: -; CDR3 DNA: TGCAGCGTAGGACAGATGTCGGACTACGAGCAGTACTTC; CDR3 protein: CSVGQMSDYEQYF
clone size: few; J gene: TRBJ1-1; V gene: TRBV9; CDR3 length: 13; D gene: -; CDR3 DNA: TGTGCCAGCAGCGTAGCCTGGGACGGTGAAGCTTTCTTT; CDR3 protein: CASSVAWDGEAFF
clone size: -; J gene: TRBJ2-7; V gene: TRBV5-6; CDR3 length: 14; D gene: -; CDR3 DNA: TGTGCCAGCACCTTGGAACTCGCAGGCGACGAGCAGTACTTC; CDR3 protein: CASTLELAGDEQYF
clone size: -; J gene: TRBJ2-2; V gene: TRBV27; CDR3 length: 18; D gene: -; CDR3 DNA: TGTGCCAGCAGTTTACTCACTAACCCTAGCTTAATGGTCGGGGAGCTGTTTTTT; CDR3 protein: CASSLLTNPSLMVGELFF
clone size: few; J gene: TRBJ2-3; V gene: TRBV6-1; CDR3 length: 14; D gene: -; CDR3 DNA: TGTGCCAGCAGTGCTAGCGTAAGCACAGATACGCAGTATTTT; CDR3 protein: CASSASVSTDTQYF
clone size: -; J gene: TRBJ2-5; V gene: TRBV4-1; CDR3 length: 16; D gene: TRBD2; CDR3 DNA: TGCGCCAGCAGCCAAGATGCGGGAGAGTCGATCGAGACCCAGTACTTC; CDR3 protein: CASSQDAGESIETQYF
clone size: -; J gene: TRBJ2-5; V gene: TRBV18; CDR3 length: 14; D gene: TRBD1; CDR3 DNA: TGTGCCAGCTCACCGCAAACAGGGGGAGAGACCCAGTACTTC; CDR3 protein: CASSPQTGGETQYF
clone size: -; J gene: TRBJ1-5; V gene: TRBV6-5; CDR3 length: 15; D gene: TRBD1; CDR3 DNA: TGTGCCAGCAGTCTCCGGGGACAGCCCAATCAGCCCCAGCATTTT; CDR3 protein: CASSLRGQPNQPQHF
clone size: -; J gene: TRBJ2-2; V gene: TRBV28; CDR3 length: 15; D gene: -; CDR3 DNA: TGTGCCAGCCTCGACAGGGGACTAAACACCGGGGAGCTGTTTTTT; CDR3 protein: CASLDRGLNTGELFF
clone size: -; J gene: TRBJ1-1; V gene: TRBV29-1; CDR3 length: 12; D gene: -; CDR3 DNA: TGCAGTTCTCGAACCATGAACACTGAAGCTTTCTTT; CDR3 protein: CSSRTMNTEAFF
clone size: -; J gene: TRBJ1-2; V gene: TRBV2; CDR3 length: 13; D gene: -; CDR3 DNA: TGTGCCAGCAGGGAGGACGGAAAGGGAGGCTACACCTTC; CDR3 protein: CASREDGKGGYTF
clone size: -; J gene: TRBJ2-7; V gene: TRBV27; CDR3 length: 15; D gene: TRBD2; CDR3 DNA: TGTGCCAGCAGTCCATCGGGACTAGGGATCTACGAGCAGTACTTC; CDR3 protein: CASSPSGLGIYEQYF
clone size: few; J gene: TRBJ1-1; V gene: TRBV29-1; CDR3 length: 10; D gene: -; CDR3 DNA: TGCAGCGTTGACGAGGGGATAGCTTTCTTT; CDR3 protein: CSVDEGIAFF
clone size: -; J gene: TRBJ2-5; V gene: TRBV2; CDR3 length: 15; D gene: -; CDR3 DNA: TGTGCCAGCAGAGGGGGGACCCTAGGATGGGAGACCCAGTACTTC; CDR3 protein: CASRGGTLGWETQYF
clone size: -; J gene: TRBJ1-1; V gene: TRBV27; CDR3 length: 13; D gene: -; CDR3 DNA: TGTGCCAGCAGCACCGACAGGAACACTGAAGCTTTCTTT; CDR3 protein: CASSTDRNTEAFF
clone size: -; J gene: TRBJ2-7; V gene: TRBV23-1; CDR3 length: 18; D gene: TRBD1; CDR3 DNA: TGCGCCAGCAGTCAATCCCCCTTGACAGGGCTCATTCCTTACGAGCAGTACTTC; CDR3 protein: CASSQSPLTGLIPYEQYF
clone size: -; J gene: TRBJ2-7; V gene: TRBV29-1; CDR3 length: 14; D gene: TRBD2; CDR3 DNA: TGCAGCGTTGTATCTAGCGGGAGGCCCTACGAGCAGTACTTC; CDR3 protein: CSVVSSGRPYEQYF
clone size: -; J gene: TRBJ2-3; V gene: TRBV5-6; CDR3 length: 16; D gene: -; CDR3 DNA: TGTGCCAGCAGCCGAAACGGGGACCGACGCACAGATACGCAGTATTTT; CDR3 protein: CASSRNGDRRTDTQYF
clone size: -; J gene: TRBJ1-2; V gene: TRBV29-1; CDR3 length: 14; D gene: TRBD1; CDR3 DNA: TGCAGCGTGCGAAGACAGGGTTTGTACTATGGCTACACCTTC; CDR3 protein: CSVRRQGLYYGYTF